The 22 T cell receptor beta chains in this list originate from one sample, sequenced in a study of Ad26.COV2.S vaccination and SARS-CoV-2 variants. TCRdb's copy holds only in-frame clones and misses some; the assay was immunoSEQ multiplex PCR. The table records roughly 40,000 clones, approximately 80% of them present only once. Material: peripheral blood, obtained after recovery from COVID-19. The receptors come from a human donor who had recovered from COVID-19.

The chain links TRBV27 to TRBJ1-1, with 9 bases lining up with TRBD1. From germline, CDR1 is MNHEY and CDR2 SMNVEV (reference sequence). The CDR3 length is 14 residues. With V trimmed by 5 bases and J by 7 bases, 8 bases remained unmatched. Here the CDR3 reads CASSTRTGEFEAFF. The CDR3 DNA reads TGTGCCAGCAGTACCAGGACAGGGGAATTTGAAGCTTTCTTT.

The V and J genes are TRBV27 and TRBJ2-7, with D tentatively TRBD1 or TRBD2 (5 bases each). Trimming took off 6 bases at V and 13 bases at J, with 19 bases between the two ends. This CDR3 is 12 amino acids long. Germline CDR1 MNHEY, CDR2 SMNVEV (reference sequence). CDR3 DNA sequence: TGTGCCAGCAGCCTTACCGGGGACCGTGAATACTTC. Translating gives CASSLTGDREYF.

V usage is TRBV11-3 and J usage is TRBJ2-1, with D perhaps TRBD1 (6 bases). Germline V gene sequence: CDR1 SGHNT, CDR2 YENEEA. CDR3 size: 13 residues. V lost 5 bases, J lost 15 bases, and 20 bases lay in between. The DNA for the CDR3 is TGTGCCAGCAGCCTAACAGGGTCCCCAGTTCTGTTCTTC. Encoded protein: CASSLTGSPVLFF.

This clone was seen a single time. The chain carries TRBV4-1 and TRBJ1-5; no reliable D call. The CDR3 totals 14 residues. V dropped 0 bases and J dropped 0 bases, with 3 bases sitting between them. Looked up from germline, CDR1 is MGHRA and CDR2 is YSYEKL. CDR3 sequence (DNA): TGCGCCAGCAGCCAAGAGACTAGCAATCAGCCCCAGCATTTT. Its translation is CASSQETSNQPQHF.

The table lists this clone with a few counts. This chain connects TRBV2 to TRBJ2-5, with TRBD1 matching 11 bases. The germline V gene has CDR1 SNHLY and CDR2 FYNNEI. J lost 7 bases, V lost 11 bases, and 12 bases had no gene match. The CDR3 is made up of 14 amino acids. The CDR3 protein is CAGTGTGGSGTQYF. CDR3 in DNA: TGTGCCGGAACCGGGACAGGGGGTTCGGGGACCCAGTACTTC.

The V and J genes are TRBV5-1 and TRBJ2-3; the D gene could be TRBD1 or TRBD2 (6 bases each). Trimming took 6 bases from V and 2 from J, leaving 13 bases between them. The CDR3 totals 14 residues. Per the germline V gene, CDR1 is SGHRS and CDR2 is YFSETQ. The CDR3 spells CASTSGALTDTQYF. The CDR3 DNA reads as TGCGCCAGCACCTCGGGGGCCCTCACAGATACGCAGTATTTT.

This chain joins TRBV3-1 (or the pseudogene TRBV3-2) and TRBJ1-1, with D perhaps TRBD1 (5 bases). The CDR3 totals 11 residues. V was shortened by 8 bases and J by 1 base, with 5 bases between the two germline ends. Germline V lookup: CDR1 LGHDT, CDR2 YNNKEL (reference sequence). The CDR3 reads CASGGNTEAFF. The CDR3 DNA follows: TGTGCCAGCGGGGGGAACACTGAAGCTTTCTTT.

The chain carries TRBV2 and TRBJ1-1; D is unclear. The CDR3 is made up of 14 amino acids. Trimming shortened V by 8 bases and J by 4 bases, and 17 bases separated the two germline ends. Looked up from germline, CDR1 is SNHLY and CDR2 is FYNNEI. CDR3 in DNA: TGTGCCAGCCTTCAAGGCTCCCGGGGCACTGAAGCTTTCTTT. Translating it yields CASLQGSRGTEAFF.

The CDR3 region is CASSGLTGDGGYTF. DNA of the CDR3: TGTGCCAGCAGTGGGCTGACAGGGGACGGGGGCTACACCTTC. The rearrangement joins TRBV2 to TRBJ1-2, with TRBD1 matching over 8 bases. J lost 8 bases, V lost 4 bases, and 9 bases had no gene match. Germline CDR1 and CDR2: SNHLY and FYNNEI. CDR3 length equals 14 residues.

CDR3 in amino acids: CASSFGTVETQYF. CDR3 DNA sequence: TGCGCCAGCAGCTTCGGGACGGTGGAGACCCAGTACTTC. The chain employs TRBV5-1 and TRBJ2-5; D is possibly TRBD1 or TRBD2 (5 bases each). Between the trimmed V and J ends, which lost 2 bases and 5 bases, there was a span of 10 bases. Germline V gene sequence: CDR1 SGHRS, CDR2 YFSETQ. The CDR3 extends over 13 amino acids.

This chain joins TRBV10-3 and TRBJ1-6, with TRBD1 matching 7 bases. V lost 6 bases and J lost 4; bases outside the gene matches: 15. This CDR3 has 18 amino acids. Germline V gene lookup returns CDR1 ENHRY and CDR2 SYGVKD. The DNA of the CDR3 is TGTGCCATCAGAGGCGGGACAGCCCGAGGGGGATATAATTCACCCCTCCACTTT. It translates to CAIRGGTARGGYNSPLHF.

The chain recombines TRBV19 with TRBJ1-2, with D unclear. The CDR3 spans 13 residues. The V gene lost 3 bases and the J gene lost 8 bases, with 13 bases spanning the gap. The germline gives CDR1 LNHDA, CDR2 SQIVND (reference sequence). The CDR3 DNA follows: TGTGCCAGTAGTATCGGCGGGGTAGGCGGCTACACCTTC. Its protein is CASSIGGVGGYTF.

The CDR3 loop reads CASSPSEGGNFYGYTF. The DNA of the CDR3 is TGTGCCAGCAGCCCGTCCGAAGGCGGAAATTTCTATGGCTACACCTTC. The V and J genes are TRBV11-1 and TRBJ1-2, with D unresolved. The germline CDR1 and CDR2 sequences are SGHAT and FQDESV (reference sequence). Trimming cost V 5 bases and J 4 bases, with 20 bases left between them. CDR3 length: 16 amino acids.

This clone was counted once. The rearrangement links TRBV7-9 to TRBJ1-1; TRBD1 might be the D (6 bases). The germline V gene encodes CDR1 SEHNR and CDR2 FQNEAQ (reference sequence). CDR3 length equals 14 residues. V was shortened by 8 bases and J by 2 bases, with 15 bases between the two germline ends. The CDR3 region is CASHVAGANTEAFF. The CDR3 region has the DNA TGTGCCAGCCACGTAGCGGGGGCAAACACTGAAGCTTTCTTT.

This clone was observed a handful of times. The chain recombines TRBV7-9 with TRBJ1-2; D unclear. This CDR3 contains 13 residues. The ends were cut back, 0 bases at V and 7 bases at J, with 9 bases in the middle. CDR1 and CDR2 from the germline V gene are SEHNR and FQNEAQ (reference sequence). The CDR3 spells CASSLARGFGYTF. The CDR3 nucleotides read TGTGCCAGCAGCTTAGCGCGCGGATTTGGCTACACCTTC.

This rearrangement joins TRBV20-1 to TRBJ2-3; either TRBD1 or TRBD2 may supply D (5 bases each). Trimming removed 4 bases at V and 5 bases at J, with 25 bases between. The CDR3 spans 17 residues. CDR1 and CDR2 from the germline V gene are DFQATT and SNEGSKA (reference sequence). As DNA, the CDR3 is TGCAGTGCTATTGAATTCGGACCTAGAGGGGCCGGAGATACGCAGTATTTT. As protein: CSAIEFGPRGAGDTQYF.

V usage is TRBV19 and J usage is TRBJ2-5; TRBD1 might be the D (5 bases). The CDR3 is 13 amino acids. V lost 5 bases, J lost 5 bases, and 12 bases lay in between. CDR1 and CDR2 (germline): LNHDA, SQIVND (reference sequence). In DNA form, the CDR3 reads TGTGCCAGTAGTTTGGGGCGCCAGGAGACCCAGTACTTC. Its translation is CASSLGRQETQYF.

The sample holds a few counts of this clone. This chain connects TRBV5-4 to TRBJ1-1, with 9 bases matching TRBD1. This CDR3 is 16 amino acids long. CDR1 is SGHNT and CDR2 is YYREEE in the germline V gene (reference sequence). Germline trimming cut 4 bases from V and 10 bases from J; bases unmatched to any gene: 17. CDR3: CASSGQGTGMSVAAFF. In DNA form, the CDR3 reads TGTGCCAGCAGCGGCCAGGGGACAGGGATGTCGGTAGCAGCTTTCTTT. Based on the CDR3 plus reference TRBV5-4 and TRBJ1-1, the full variable domain is ETGVTQSPTHLIKTRGQQVTLRCSSQSGHNTVSWYQQALGQGPQFIFQYYREEENGRGNFPPRFSGLQFPNYSSELNVNALELDDSALYLCASSGQGTGMSVAAFFGQGTRLTVV.

The gene calls are TRBV19 and TRBJ1-1; D not certain. The CDR3 sequence is 12 residues long. The ends were cut back, 8 bases at V and 0 bases at J, with 7 bases in the middle. Germline V gives CDR1 LNHDA, CDR2 SQIVND (reference sequence). The CDR3 loop reads CASSDLNTEAFF. The DNA for the CDR3 is TGTGCCAGTTCTGACCTGAACACTGAAGCTTTCTTT.

The chain uses TRBV6-1 and TRBJ1-2; perhaps TRBD1 as D (5 bases). The CDR3 has 14 amino acids. Germline V CDR1 and CDR2: MNHNS, SASEGT. The ends were cut back, 3 bases at V and 4 bases at J, with 12 bases in the middle. In DNA, the CDR3 is TGTGCCAGCAGTGACCTGCGAGGGGCCTATGGCTACACCTTC. Its protein is CASSDLRGAYGYTF.

This chain joins TRBV24-1 and TRBJ1-4; 7 nucleotides agree with TRBD1. The CDR3 is made up of 15 amino acids. V shed 2 bases and J 8 bases; nucleotides not matched to a gene: 7. Germline V CDR1 and CDR2: KGHDR, SFDVKD. The CDR3 DNA reads as TGTGCCACCAGTGATTCCCGCACAGGGGCGGAAAAACTGTTTTTT. Translation gives CATSDSRTGAEKLFF.

V gene TRBV27 combines with J gene TRBJ1-5, with D maybe TRBD1 (6 bases). V lost 6 bases to trimming and J lost 4 bases, with 16 bases between them. The CDR3 runs to 15 residues. Per germline, CDR1 MNHEY and CDR2 SMNVEV (reference sequence). The CDR3 DNA follows: TGTGCCAGCAGATCCGGACAGAGTATTAATCAGCCCCAGCATTTT. It yields the protein CASRSGQSINQPQHF.